Listed here are 8 T cell receptor beta chains from one sample, sequenced in a study of blood T cell repertoires in COVID-19. The table came from immunoSEQ multiplex PCR; TCRdb's copy has only in-frame clones and leaves some out. The sample gives about 88,000 clones, 87% of which show up once; around 15% is in the top ten. The sample taken for sequencing was peripheral blood. These receptors were obtained from a male donor with acute or convalescent COVID-19.

The chain recombines TRBV19 with TRBJ2-5, with 12 bases fitting TRBD1. Germline V gene data show CDR1 as LNHDA and CDR2 as SQIVND (reference sequence). This CDR3 has 17 amino acids. V trimming: 4 bases; J trimming: 5 bases; junction bases outside the gene matches: 11. In DNA form, the CDR3 reads TGTGCCAGTAGTAGACCGCCGGGACAGGGGGCAGGGGAGACCCAGTACTTC. Residues: CASSRPPGQGAGETQYF.

This chain uses TRBV29-1 with TRBJ2-3, with a possible D match to TRBD1 (6 bases). CDR1 and CDR2 (germline): SQVTM, ANQGSEA. The CDR3 extends over 14 amino acids. V was clipped by 6 bases and J by 3 bases, with 16 bases between them. CDR3 residues: CSVAGAQTTDTQYF. The CDR3 DNA sequence: TGCAGCGTGGCAGGGGCGCAGACAACAGATACGCAGTATTTT.

The genes are TRBV6-4 and TRBJ1-2; unclear D gene. Germline V gene data show CDR1 as MRHNA and CDR2 as SNTAGT. This CDR3 is built from 15 residues. V was cut by 2 bases and J by 3 bases, with 13 bases left in between. Here the CDR3 reads CASSDPAGPDYGYTF. The CDR3 bases are TGTGCCAGCAGTGACCCGGCAGGCCCGGACTATGGCTACACCTTC.

This rearrangement joins TRBV3-1 (or the pseudogene TRBV3-2) to TRBJ2-5; 7 bases match TRBD2. The CDR3 length is 13 residues. Germline CDR1 and CDR2: LGHDT and YNNKEL (reference sequence). Trimming at V came to 8 bases and at J to 7 bases, leaving 10 bases not matched to a gene. The CDR3 nucleotides are TGTGCCAGCGAGATGGGGGGGTCCATGACCCAGTACTTC. Translated: CASEMGGSMTQYF.

The chain carries TRBV7-2 and TRBJ2-1; 10 bases align to TRBD1. Unmatched junction bases numbered 6, after V lost 2 bases and J lost 8 bases. The CDR3 runs 15 residues. The germline CDR1 and CDR2 sequences are SGHTA and FQGNSA. CDR3 residues: CASSLPGTGADEQFF. The DNA of the CDR3 is TGTGCCAGCAGCTTACCCGGGACAGGGGCCGATGAGCAGTTCTTC.

The CDR3 coding sequence is TGTGCCTGGAAGGGGGAGCACACCCAGTACTTC. As protein: CAWKGEHTQYF. The V and J genes are TRBV30 and TRBJ2-5; D may be TRBD1 (6 bases). Trimming pared 4 bases from V and 8 bases from J, leaving 11 bases between. The CDR3 is made up of 11 amino acids. In germline, CDR1 is GTSNPN, CDR2 SVGIG (reference sequence).

The chain combines TRBV5-5 with TRBJ2-1, with 9 bases identical to TRBD1. The CDR3 extends over 18 amino acids. Germline V gene data show CDR1 as SGHKS and CDR2 as YYEKEE (reference sequence). V lost 0 bases to trimming and J lost 6 bases; unmatched junction nucleotides: 13. CDR3 protein: CASSLAALDRGVLNEQFF. The CDR3 DNA follows: TGTGCCAGCAGCTTGGCCGCTTTGGACAGGGGCGTACTCAATGAGCAGTTCTTC.

This chain joins TRBV7-2 and TRBJ2-1; 9 nucleotides match TRBD2. The CDR3 extends over 16 amino acids. With 3 bases clipped from V and 6 bases from J, the junction kept 9 bases outside the gene matches. Germline V CDR1 and CDR2: SGHTA, FQGNSA. CDR3 in DNA: TGTGCCAGCAGCTTCCTAGCGGGGAACCAAGGCAATGAGCAGTTCTTC. Its translation is CASSFLAGNQGNEQFF.